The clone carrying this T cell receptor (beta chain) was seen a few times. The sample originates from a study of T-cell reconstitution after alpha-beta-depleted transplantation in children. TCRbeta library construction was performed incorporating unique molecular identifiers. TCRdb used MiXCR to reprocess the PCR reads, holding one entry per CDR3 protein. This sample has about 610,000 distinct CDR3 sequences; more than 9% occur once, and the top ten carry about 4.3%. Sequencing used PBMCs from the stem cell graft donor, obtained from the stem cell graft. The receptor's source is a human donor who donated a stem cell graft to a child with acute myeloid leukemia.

The CDR3 region is CSARAPGQSEEKLFF. The CDR3 bases are TGCAGTGCTAGAGCTCCGGGACAATCGGAGGAAAAACTGTTTTTT. The chain has TRBV20-1 and TRBJ1-4; perhaps TRBD1 as D (6 bases). Germline V gives CDR1 DFQATT, CDR2 SNEGSKA (reference sequence). V dropped 1 base and J dropped 8 bases, with 17 bases sitting between them. CDR3 length: 15 residues.